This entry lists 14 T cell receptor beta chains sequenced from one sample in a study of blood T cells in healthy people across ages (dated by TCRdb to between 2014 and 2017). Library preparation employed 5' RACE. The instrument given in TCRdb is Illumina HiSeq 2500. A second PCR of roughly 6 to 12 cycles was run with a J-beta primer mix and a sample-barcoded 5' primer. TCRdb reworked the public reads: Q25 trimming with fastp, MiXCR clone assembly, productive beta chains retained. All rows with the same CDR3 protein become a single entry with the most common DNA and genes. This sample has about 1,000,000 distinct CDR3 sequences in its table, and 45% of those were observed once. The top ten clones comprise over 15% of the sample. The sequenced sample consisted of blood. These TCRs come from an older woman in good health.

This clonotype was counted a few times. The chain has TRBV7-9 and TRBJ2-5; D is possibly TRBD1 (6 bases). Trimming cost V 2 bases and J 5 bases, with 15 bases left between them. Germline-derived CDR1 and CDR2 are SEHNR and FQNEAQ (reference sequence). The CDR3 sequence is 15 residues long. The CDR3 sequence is CASSLSAGDWETQYF. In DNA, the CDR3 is TGTGCCAGCAGCTTATCGGCAGGGGATTGGGAGACCCAGTACTTC.

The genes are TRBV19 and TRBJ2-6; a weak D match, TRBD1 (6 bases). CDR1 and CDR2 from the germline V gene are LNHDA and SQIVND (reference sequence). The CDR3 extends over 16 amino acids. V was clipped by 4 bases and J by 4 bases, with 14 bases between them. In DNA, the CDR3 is TGTGCCAGTAGTAAGACCGACAGGACCGGGGCCAACGTCCTGACTTTC. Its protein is CASSKTDRTGANVLTF.

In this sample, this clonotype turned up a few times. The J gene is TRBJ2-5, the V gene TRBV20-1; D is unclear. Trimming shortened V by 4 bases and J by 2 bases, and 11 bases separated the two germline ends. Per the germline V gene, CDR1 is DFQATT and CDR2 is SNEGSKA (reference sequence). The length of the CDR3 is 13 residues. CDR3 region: CSAMYGYQETQYF. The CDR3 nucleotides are TGCAGTGCTATGTACGGGTATCAAGAGACCCAGTACTTC.

The CDR3 here is CSARRADSSYEQYF. The CDR3 DNA follows: TGCAGTGCTAGACGGGCGGACAGCTCCTACGAGCAGTACTTC. V is TRBV20-1 and J is TRBJ2-7; D perhaps matches TRBD1 (6 bases). Trimming cost V 2 bases and J 0 bases, with 11 bases left between them. From germline, CDR1 is DFQATT and CDR2 SNEGSKA (reference sequence). There are 14 residues in the CDR3.

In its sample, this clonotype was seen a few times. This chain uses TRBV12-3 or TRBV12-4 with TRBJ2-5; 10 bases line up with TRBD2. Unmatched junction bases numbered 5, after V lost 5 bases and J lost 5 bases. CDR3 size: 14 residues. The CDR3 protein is CASSLKGLAETQYF. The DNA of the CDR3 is TGTGCCAGCAGTCTTAAGGGACTAGCGGAGACCCAGTACTTC.

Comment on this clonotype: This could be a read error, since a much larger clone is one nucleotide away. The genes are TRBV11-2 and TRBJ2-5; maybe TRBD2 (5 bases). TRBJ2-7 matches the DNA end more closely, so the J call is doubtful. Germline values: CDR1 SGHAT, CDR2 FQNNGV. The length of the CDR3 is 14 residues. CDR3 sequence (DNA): TGTGCCAGCAGCTTGGACTCTATCTCCTGCGAGCAGTACTTC. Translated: CASSLDSISCEQYF.

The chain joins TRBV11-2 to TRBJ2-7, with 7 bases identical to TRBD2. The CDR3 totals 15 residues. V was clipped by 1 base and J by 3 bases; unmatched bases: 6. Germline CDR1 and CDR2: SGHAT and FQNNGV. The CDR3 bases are TGTGCCAGCAGCTTAGGCACCGGGACTATCTACGAGCAGTACTTC. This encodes CASSLGTGTIYEQYF.

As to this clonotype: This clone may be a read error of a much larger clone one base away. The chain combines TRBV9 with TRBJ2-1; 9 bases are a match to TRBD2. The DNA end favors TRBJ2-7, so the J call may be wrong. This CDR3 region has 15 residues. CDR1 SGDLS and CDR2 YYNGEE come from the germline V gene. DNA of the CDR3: TGTGCCAGCAGCGCCCGGACTAGCGACTACAATGAGCAGTACTTC. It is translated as CASSARTSDYNEQYF.

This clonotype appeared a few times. The CDR3 loop is CSARGRAGPYEQYF. The CDR3 DNA reads as TGCAGTGCTAGAGGAAGAGCGGGGCCCTACGAGCAGTACTTC. The chain links TRBV20-1 to TRBJ2-7, with 7 bases identical to TRBD2. The CDR3 contains 14 residues. The germline V gene has CDR1 DFQATT and CDR2 SNEGSKA (reference sequence). V was clipped by 1 base and J by 2 bases; unmatched bases: 5.

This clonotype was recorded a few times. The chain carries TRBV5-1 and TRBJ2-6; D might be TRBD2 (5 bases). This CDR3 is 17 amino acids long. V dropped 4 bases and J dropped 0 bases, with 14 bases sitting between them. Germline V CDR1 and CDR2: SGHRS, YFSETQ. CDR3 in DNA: TGCGCCAGCAGCCCGCTAGGACTGTCCTCTGGGGCCAACGTCCTGACTTTC. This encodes CASSPLGLSSGANVLTF.

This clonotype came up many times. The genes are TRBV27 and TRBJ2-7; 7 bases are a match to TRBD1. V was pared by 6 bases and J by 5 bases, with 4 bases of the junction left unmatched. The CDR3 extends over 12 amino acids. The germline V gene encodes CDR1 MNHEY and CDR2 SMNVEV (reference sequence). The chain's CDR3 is CASSRGGDEQYF. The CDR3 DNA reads TGTGCCAGCAGCCGAGGGGGCGACGAGCAGTACTTC.

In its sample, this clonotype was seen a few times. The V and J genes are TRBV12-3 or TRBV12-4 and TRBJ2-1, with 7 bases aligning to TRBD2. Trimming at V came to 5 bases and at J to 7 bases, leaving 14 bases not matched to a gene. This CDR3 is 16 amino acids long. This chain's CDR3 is CASSQRLAPGMNEQFF. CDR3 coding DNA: TGTGCCAGCAGTCAGAGACTAGCCCCTGGTATGAATGAGCAGTTCTTC.

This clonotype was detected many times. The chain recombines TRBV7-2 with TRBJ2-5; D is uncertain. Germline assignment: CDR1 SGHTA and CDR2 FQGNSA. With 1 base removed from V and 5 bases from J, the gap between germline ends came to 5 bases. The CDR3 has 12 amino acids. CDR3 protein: CASSLVSETQYF. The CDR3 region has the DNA TGTGCCAGCAGCTTAGTTTCGGAGACCCAGTACTTC.

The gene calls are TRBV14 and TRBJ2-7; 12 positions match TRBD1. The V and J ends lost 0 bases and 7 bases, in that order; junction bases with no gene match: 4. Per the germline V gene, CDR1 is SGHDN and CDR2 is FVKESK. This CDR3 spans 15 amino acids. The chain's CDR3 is CASSQDRDRGREQYF. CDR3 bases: TGTGCCAGCAGCCAAGATCGGGACAGGGGGCGAGAGCAGTACTTC.